These T cell receptor beta chains were read from a single sample in a study of blood T cell repertoires in COVID-19. Clones were sequenced by immunoSEQ multiplex PCR, and TCRdb holds only the in-frame ones, with some missing. The sample lists about 44,000 clones; over 80% were seen once. Sequencing was performed on peripheral blood. The receptors were gathered from a woman between 35 and 50 years old with acute or convalescent COVID-19. Both conserved end residues are part of each CDR3. A D gene is named only where the DNA matches it firmly. Some rows have no size entry. The others give once, few or many, or a class for an expanded clone.

D gene: TRBD1; V gene: TRBV6-5; J gene: TRBJ2-7; clone size: -; CDR3 protein: CASSLSPDRGREQYF; CDR3 DNA: TGTGCCAGCAGTCTCTCTCCGGACAGGGGGCGGGAGCAGTACTTC
D gene: -; V gene: TRBV11-2; J gene: TRBJ2-7; clone size: -; CDR3 protein: CASSLAWNIEVVLEQYF; CDR3 DNA: TGTGCCAGCAGCTTAGCTTGGAACATTGAGGTAGTTCTCGAGCAGTACTTC
D gene: -; V gene: TRBV28; J gene: TRBJ1-1; clone size: -; CDR3 protein: CASSSGNTEAFF; CDR3 DNA: TGTGCCAGCAGTTCCGGGAACACTGAAGCTTTCTTT
D gene: -; V gene: TRBV15; J gene: TRBJ1-2; clone size: few; CDR3 protein: CATSRERGTGTKLTF; CDR3 DNA: TGTGCCACCAGCAGAGAAAGGGGGACCGGGACGAAGCTGACCTTC
D gene: TRBD1; V gene: TRBV3-1/TRBV3-2; J gene: TRBJ1-4; clone size: -; CDR3 protein: CASSPGTEGDEKLFF; CDR3 DNA: TGTGCCAGCAGCCCCGGGACAGAGGGGGATGAAAAACTGTTTTTT
D gene: TRBD1; V gene: TRBV27; J gene: TRBJ1-2; clone size: -; CDR3 protein: CASSISGTGSYGYTF; CDR3 DNA: TGTGCCAGCAGTATATCCGGGACAGGGAGCTATGGCTACACCTTC
D gene: TRBD2; V gene: TRBV27; J gene: TRBJ2-5; clone size: -; CDR3 protein: CASRGVIAGGFATQYF; CDR3 DNA: TGTGCCAGCAGGGGAGTGATAGCGGGAGGTTTTGCGACCCAGTACTTC
D gene: TRBD1; V gene: TRBV7-2; J gene: TRBJ2-7; clone size: once; CDR3 protein: CASSLEVATGAISYEQYF; CDR3 DNA: TGTGCCAGCAGCTTAGAGGTAGCGACAGGGGCGATCTCCTACGAGCAGTACTTC
D gene: TRBD2; V gene: TRBV29-1; J gene: TRBJ2-5; clone size: once; CDR3 protein: CSDREVETQYF; CDR3 DNA: TGCAGCGATCGGGAGGTAGAGACCCAGTACTTC
D gene: -; V gene: TRBV2; J gene: TRBJ2-3; clone size: -; CDR3 protein: CASSETPHETDTQYF; CDR3 DNA: TGTGCCAGCAGTGAAACCCCCCATGAGACAGATACGCAGTATTTT
D gene: TRBD1; V gene: TRBV19; J gene: TRBJ2-3; clone size: -; CDR3 protein: CASSRKGQGSTDTQYF; CDR3 DNA: TGTGCCAGTAGTAGAAAGGGACAGGGAAGCACAGATACGCAGTATTTT
D gene: -; V gene: TRBV30; J gene: TRBJ1-3; clone size: -; CDR3 protein: CASNQGINTIYF; CDR3 DNA: TGTGCTTCTAATCAGGGGATCAACACCATATATTTT
D gene: -; V gene: TRBV9; J gene: TRBJ1-1; clone size: few; CDR3 protein: CASSVGPTNTEAFF; CDR3 DNA: TGTGCCAGCAGCGTAGGGCCAACGAACACTGAAGCTTTCTTT
D gene: -; V gene: TRBV5-1; J gene: TRBJ2-1; clone size: -; CDR3 protein: CASSLEGSGNNEQFF; CDR3 DNA: TGCGCCAGCAGCTTGGAGGGTAGCGGTAACAATGAGCAGTTCTTC
D gene: -; V gene: TRBV3-1/TRBV3-2; J gene: TRBJ2-1; clone size: -; CDR3 protein: CASSQEGRPLLQFF; CDR3 DNA: TGTGCCAGCAGCCAAGAGGGGAGGCCCCTATTGCAGTTCTTC
D gene: TRBD1; V gene: TRBV2; J gene: TRBJ2-7; clone size: -; CDR3 protein: CASSRGSNEQYF; CDR3 DNA: TGTGCCAGTTCCAGGGGGTCCAACGAGCAGTACTTC
D gene: TRBD1; V gene: TRBV27; J gene: TRBJ2-5; clone size: -; CDR3 protein: CASSLSRGPGGRGETQYF; CDR3 DNA: TGTGCCAGCAGTTTAAGCCGCGGGCCAGGGGGCCGGGGAGAGACCCAGTACTTC
D gene: TRBD1; V gene: TRBV18; J gene: TRBJ2-5; clone size: -; CDR3 protein: CASSPLTGSETQYF; CDR3 DNA: TGTGCCAGCTCACCATTGACAGGGTCAGAGACCCAGTACTTC
D gene: TRBD1; V gene: TRBV27; J gene: TRBJ2-7; clone size: -; CDR3 protein: CASWGVGQGSCVFRYEQYF; CDR3 DNA: TGTGCCAGCTGGGGGGTGGGACAGGGGTCTTGTGTGTTCCGCTACGAGCAGTACTTC
D gene: -; V gene: TRBV7-3; J gene: TRBJ2-6; clone size: -; CDR3 protein: CASSPSSGANVLTF; CDR3 DNA: TGTGCCAGCAGCCCTAGCTCTGGGGCCAACGTCCTGACTTTC